This TCR beta chain was identified during a study of regulatory T cells in long-lasting Graves disease (dated by TCRdb to the early 2020s). Study-level background: To count as having persistent Graves' disease, a patient had to have received antithyroid drug treatment for over 5 years with TSH receptor autoantibodies remaining persistently positive. Peripheral blood TCR sequencing and RNA sequencing compared persistent Graves' disease patients with newly diagnosed Graves' disease patients. On average, persistent Graves' disease patients in the clinical cohort had been on antithyroid drugs for approximately ten years. A total of 35 or so samples were covered by TCR sequencing, comprising approximately 13 persistent and around 20 newly diagnosed Graves' disease patients. The study was registered as a clinical trial and conducted in China.

What the work shows at the level of the full study, not this receptor alone: The authors acknowledged the small sample size as a limitation that may reduce accuracy. More public clonotypes were shared among persistent patients (under 3,000) than among newly diagnosed patients (approximately 930). Only peripheral blood was studied, because thyroid tissue, the primary lesion, was inaccessible. Sequencing and analysis were limited to the TCR beta chain. Preferential use of TRBV28, TRBJ1-2 and TRBJ2-5 was observed in persistent disease, whereas TRBV20-1 and TRBJ2-1 were favored in newly diagnosed disease. Lower TCR Shannon entropy and fewer highly expanded clones were observed in persistent Graves' disease patients than in newly diagnosed patients, which suggested clonal expansion.

Regarding this clonotype: The antigen it recognizes is unknown. No base quality values were provided; no much bigger clone lies one nucleotide off.

The time point label on this specimen signifies: persistent/refractory GD, antithyroid drugs over 5 years with positive TRAb. RNA was extracted from PBMCs in TRIzol for both TCR sequencing and RNA sequencing. The diagnosis of Graves' disease followed American Thyroid Association guidelines. The patients came from an endocrinology department in Xi'an, China. Each patient gave approximately 8.8 milliliters of peripheral blood, collected in an EDTA anticoagulant tube. Ficoll Paque Plus density gradient separation was used to isolate PBMCs, and no further T cell sorting was done. An Agilent 2100 Bioanalyzer and agarose gel were used to check RNA quality, and a NanoDrop 2000 was used to measure RNA concentration. CDR1 and CDR2 are drawn from the germline V gene: SGHNT, YENEEA. The CDR3 covers 16 residues, taking in both the cysteine and the phenylalanine. The read is trimmed to its CDR3 DNA, 48 bases read in frame from base 1. Trimmed from V: 7 bases; trimmed from J: 7 bases; junction bases lacking a gene match: 14.

The library was built by means of multiplex PCR. The listed sequencing device is Illumina HiSeq 4000. To build TCR beta libraries, CDR3 regions were amplified by Arm-PCR using iRepertoire HTBI primers. PCR products were gel purified before sequencing. Per the authors' processing: Gene usage analysis of CDR3 amino acid clonotypes used the 62 TRBV and some 13 TRBJ segments found across samples. COPE and FqMerger were used to merge filtered high-quality paired reads into contigs. BLAST was used to align contigs to IMGT TRBV, TRBD and TRBJ reference genes, with CDR3 defined following IMGT. Highly expanded clones were defined as clonotypes with a frequency above 0.1%. Repertoire diversity was measured by Shannon entropy, and V-J evenness by the Gini coefficient. A clonotype was considered public if more than one individual shared it. Using fastp trimming at Q25 and MiXCR clonotype assembly, TCRdb reanalyzed the public sequencing data and kept in-frame beta chains. Each CDR3 protein appears once, grouped with its most common genes and DNA. The V and J calls follow TCRdb's processing rather than the paper's. The sample profile shows about 660,000 distinct CDR3 sequences; about 30% of them were found once. The ten largest clones add up to about 40% of the sample.

The chain uses TRBV11-3 and TRBJ2-2; TRBD2 lines up with 8 middle nucleotides. This specimen consisted of peripheral blood mononuclear cells (PBMCs), obtained when the disease was refractory, from a patient treated with antithyroid drugs. This TCR was recovered from a female donor with Graves disease. The DNA sequence follows: TGTGCCAGCACCTCTGTGGGAGCGGGAGTTTTCGGGGAGCTGTTTTTT. This translates into CASTSVGAGVFGELFF.